This T cell receptor beta chain was profiled in a study of cytomegalovirus exposure and HLA in healthy donors. PCR used 60 Vbeta primers and 13 Jbeta primers. Data came from immunoSEQ multiplex PCR; TCRdb stores just in-frame clones and leaves some out. Its table records 100,000 or so clones. Notes on the study in general: By a later analysis, the bulk of CMV-associated TCR beta chains appeared HLA-restricted.

Note on this clone: Its antigen is undetermined.

Sequenced sample: PBMCs. The clonotype was recovered from a man over 45 in good health and CMV-seronegative.

CDR3 DNA: TGCGCCAGCAGCTTGTCCGAGGGATCTTCCTACAATGAGCAGTTCTTC. Encoded protein: CASSLSEGSSYNEQFF. The chain uses TRBV5-1 and TRBJ2-1, with a possible D match to TRBD2 (5 bases). There are 16 residues in the CDR3. Looked up from germline, CDR1 is SGHRS and CDR2 is YFSETQ. V was trimmed by 1 base and J by 1 base, leaving 12 bases between them.